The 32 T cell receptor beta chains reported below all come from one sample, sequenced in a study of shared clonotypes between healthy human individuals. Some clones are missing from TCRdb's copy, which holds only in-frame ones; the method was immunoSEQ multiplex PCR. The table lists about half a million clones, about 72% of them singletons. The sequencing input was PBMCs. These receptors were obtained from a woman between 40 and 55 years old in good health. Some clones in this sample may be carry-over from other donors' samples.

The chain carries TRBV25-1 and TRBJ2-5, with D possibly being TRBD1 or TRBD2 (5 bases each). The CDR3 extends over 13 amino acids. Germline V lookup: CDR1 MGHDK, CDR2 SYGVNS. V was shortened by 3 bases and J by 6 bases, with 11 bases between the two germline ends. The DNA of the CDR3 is TGTGCCAGCAGTGACTGGGGGATAAAGACCCAGTACTTC. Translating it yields CASSDWGIKTQYF.

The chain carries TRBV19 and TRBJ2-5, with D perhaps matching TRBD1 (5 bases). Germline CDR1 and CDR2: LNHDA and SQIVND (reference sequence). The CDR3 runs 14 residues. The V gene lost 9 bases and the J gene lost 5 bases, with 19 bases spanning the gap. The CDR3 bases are TGTGCCAGCAAAAAAGGGGCCGCGAGGGAGACCCAGTACTTC. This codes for CASKKGAARETQYF.

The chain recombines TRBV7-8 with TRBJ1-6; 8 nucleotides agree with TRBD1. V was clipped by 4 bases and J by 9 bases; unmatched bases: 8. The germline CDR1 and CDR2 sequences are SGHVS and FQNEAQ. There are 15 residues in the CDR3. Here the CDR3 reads CASSSVDRDSSPLHF. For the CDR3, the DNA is TGTGCCAGCAGCTCGGTGGACAGGGACAGTTCACCCCTCCACTTT.

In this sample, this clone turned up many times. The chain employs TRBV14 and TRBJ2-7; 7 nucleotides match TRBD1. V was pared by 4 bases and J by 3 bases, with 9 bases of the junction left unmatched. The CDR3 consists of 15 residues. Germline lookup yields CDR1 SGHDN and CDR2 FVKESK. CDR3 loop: CASSPQRGGRYEQYF. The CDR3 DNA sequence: TGTGCCAGCAGCCCTCAACGAGGGGGCCGCTACGAGCAGTACTTC.

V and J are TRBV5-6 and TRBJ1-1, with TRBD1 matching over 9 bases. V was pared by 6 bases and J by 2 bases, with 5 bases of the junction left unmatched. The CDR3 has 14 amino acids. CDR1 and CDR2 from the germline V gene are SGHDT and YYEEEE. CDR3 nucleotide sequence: TGTGCCAGCACCGGACAGGGGATAAACACTGAAGCTTTCTTT. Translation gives CASTGQGINTEAFF.

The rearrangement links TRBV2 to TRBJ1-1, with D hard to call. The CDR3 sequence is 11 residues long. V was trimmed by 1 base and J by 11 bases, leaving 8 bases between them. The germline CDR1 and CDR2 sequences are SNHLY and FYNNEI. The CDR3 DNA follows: TGTGCCAGCAGTGAAGGTTCCGTGGCTTTCTTT. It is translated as CASSEGSVAFF.

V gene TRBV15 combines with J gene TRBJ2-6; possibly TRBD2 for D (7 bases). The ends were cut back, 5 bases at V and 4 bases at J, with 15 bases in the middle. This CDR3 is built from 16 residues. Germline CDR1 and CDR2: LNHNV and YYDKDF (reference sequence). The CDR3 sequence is CATSDEGGSGANVLTF. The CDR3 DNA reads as TGTGCCACCAGCGACGAGGGGGGGTCCGGGGCCAACGTCCTGACTTTC.

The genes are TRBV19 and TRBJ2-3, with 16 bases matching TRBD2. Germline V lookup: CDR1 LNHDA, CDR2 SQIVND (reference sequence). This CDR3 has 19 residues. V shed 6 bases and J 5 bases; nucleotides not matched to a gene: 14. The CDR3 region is CASSSLGTSGRASRDTQYF. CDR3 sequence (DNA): TGTGCCAGTAGCTCACTCGGGACTAGCGGGAGGGCCTCGAGAGATACGCAGTATTTT.

CDR3 sequence reads: CASSLGFSFDEQFF. The CDR3 DNA reads TGTGCCAGCAGCTTAGGTTTTAGCTTCGATGAGCAGTTCTTC. This chain links TRBV7-9 with TRBJ2-1, with D hard to call. V dropped 1 base and J dropped 8 bases, with 12 bases sitting between them. Germline V lookup: CDR1 SEHNR, CDR2 FQNEAQ (reference sequence). The CDR3 spans 14 residues.

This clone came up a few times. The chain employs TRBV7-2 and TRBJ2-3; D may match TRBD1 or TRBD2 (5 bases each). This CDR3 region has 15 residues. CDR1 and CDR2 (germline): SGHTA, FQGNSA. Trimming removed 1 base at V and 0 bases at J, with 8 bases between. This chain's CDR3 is CASSLEGRSTDTQYF. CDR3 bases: TGTGCCAGCAGCTTAGAGGGACGTAGCACAGATACGCAGTATTTT.

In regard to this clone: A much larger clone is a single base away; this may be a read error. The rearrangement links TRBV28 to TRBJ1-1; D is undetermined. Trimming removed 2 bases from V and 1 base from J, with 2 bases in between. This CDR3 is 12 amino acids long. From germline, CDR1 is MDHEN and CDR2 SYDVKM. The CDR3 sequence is CASSLTNTEAFF. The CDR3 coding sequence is TGTGCCAGCAGTTTAACGAACACTGAAGCTTTCTTT.

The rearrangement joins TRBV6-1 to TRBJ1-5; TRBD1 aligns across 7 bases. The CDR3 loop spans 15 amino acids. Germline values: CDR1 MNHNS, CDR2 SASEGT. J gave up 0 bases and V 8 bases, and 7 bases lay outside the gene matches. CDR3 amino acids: CASLRGPLSNQPQHF. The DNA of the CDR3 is TGTGCCAGCCTGAGGGGGCCCCTTAGCAATCAGCCCCAGCATTTT.

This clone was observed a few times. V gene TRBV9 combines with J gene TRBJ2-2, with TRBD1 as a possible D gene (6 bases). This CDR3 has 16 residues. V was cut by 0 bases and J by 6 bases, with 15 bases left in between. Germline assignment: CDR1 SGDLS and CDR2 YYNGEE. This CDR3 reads CASSVEGGTRPGELFF. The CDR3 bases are TGTGCCAGCAGCGTAGAAGGGGGAACGAGGCCCGGGGAGCTGTTTTTT. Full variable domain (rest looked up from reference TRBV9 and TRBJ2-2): DSGVTQTPKHLITATGQRVTLRCSPRSGDLSVYWYQQSLDQGLQFLIQYYNGEERAKGNILERFSAQQFPDLHSELNLSSLELGDSALYFCASSVEGGTRPGELFFGEGSRLTVL.

The CDR3 protein is CASTAGQEWNEQFF. CDR3 sequence (DNA): TGTGCCAGCACCGCCGGACAGGAGTGGAATGAGCAGTTCTTC. The chain has TRBV28 and TRBJ2-1, with 7 bases matching TRBD1. V shed 7 bases and J 7 bases; nucleotides not matched to a gene: 10. This CDR3 spans 14 amino acids. Germline lookup yields CDR1 MDHEN and CDR2 SYDVKM.

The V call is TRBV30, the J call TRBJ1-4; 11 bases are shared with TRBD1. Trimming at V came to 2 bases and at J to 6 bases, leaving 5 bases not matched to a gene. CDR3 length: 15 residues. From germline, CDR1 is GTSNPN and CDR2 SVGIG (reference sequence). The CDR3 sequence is CAWSPPGQGDEKLFF. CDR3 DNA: TGTGCCTGGAGTCCACCGGGACAGGGGGATGAAAAACTGTTTTTT.

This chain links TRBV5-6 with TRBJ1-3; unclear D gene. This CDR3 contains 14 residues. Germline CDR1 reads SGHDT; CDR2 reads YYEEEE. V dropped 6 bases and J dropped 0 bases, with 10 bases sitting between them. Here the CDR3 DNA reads TGTGCCAGCACTGGACGGAGCTCTGGAAACACCATATATTTT. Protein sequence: CASTGRSSGNTIYF.

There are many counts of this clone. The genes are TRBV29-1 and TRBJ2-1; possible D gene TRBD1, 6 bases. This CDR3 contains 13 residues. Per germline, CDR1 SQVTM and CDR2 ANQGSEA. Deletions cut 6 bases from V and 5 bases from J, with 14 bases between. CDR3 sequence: CSVAVTGNNEQFF. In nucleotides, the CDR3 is TGCAGCGTCGCTGTTACAGGGAACAATGAGCAGTTCTTC.

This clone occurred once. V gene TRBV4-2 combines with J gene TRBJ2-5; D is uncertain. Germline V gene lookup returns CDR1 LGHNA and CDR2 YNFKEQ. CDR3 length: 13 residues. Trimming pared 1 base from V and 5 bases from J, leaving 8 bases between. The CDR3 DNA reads TGTGCCAGCAGCCAAGTCTCGCGGGAGACCCAGTACTTC. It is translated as CASSQVSRETQYF.

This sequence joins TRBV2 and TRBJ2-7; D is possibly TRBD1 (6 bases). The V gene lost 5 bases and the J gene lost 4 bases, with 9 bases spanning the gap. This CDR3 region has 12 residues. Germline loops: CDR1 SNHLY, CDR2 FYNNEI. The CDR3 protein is CASSRQVYEQYF. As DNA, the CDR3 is TGTGCCAGCAGTAGACAGGTTTACGAGCAGTACTTC.

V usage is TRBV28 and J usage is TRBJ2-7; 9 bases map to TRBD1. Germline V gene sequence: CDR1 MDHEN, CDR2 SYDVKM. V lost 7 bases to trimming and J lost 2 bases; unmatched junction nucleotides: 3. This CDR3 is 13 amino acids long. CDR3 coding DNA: TGTGCCAGCATAGGGACAGGGACCTACGAGCAGTACTTC. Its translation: CASIGTGTYEQYF.

CDR3: CASSLLSGAGNEQFF. The CDR3, as DNA: TGTGCCAGCAGCTTATTGAGCGGGGCCGGCAATGAGCAGTTCTTC. The chain joins TRBV7-3 to TRBJ2-1; 7 bases align to TRBD2. The CDR3 consists of 15 residues. Germline V lookup: CDR1 SGHTA, CDR2 FQGTGA. V dropped 2 bases and J dropped 6; count of bases not matched to a gene: 7.

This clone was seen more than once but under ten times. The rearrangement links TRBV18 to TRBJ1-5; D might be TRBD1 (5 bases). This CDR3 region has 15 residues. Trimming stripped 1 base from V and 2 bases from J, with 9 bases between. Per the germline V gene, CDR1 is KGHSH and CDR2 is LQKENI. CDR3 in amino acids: CASSPRGVGNQPQHF. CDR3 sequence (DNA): TGTGCCAGCTCACCACGAGGGGTGGGCAATCAGCCCCAGCATTTT.

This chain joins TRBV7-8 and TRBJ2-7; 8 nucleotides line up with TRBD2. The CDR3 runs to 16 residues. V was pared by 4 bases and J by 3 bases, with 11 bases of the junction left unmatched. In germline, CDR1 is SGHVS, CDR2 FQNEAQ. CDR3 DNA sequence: TGTGCCAGCAGCTCAAACCGACTAGCGCGACGCTACGAGCAGTACTTC. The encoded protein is CASSSNRLARRYEQYF. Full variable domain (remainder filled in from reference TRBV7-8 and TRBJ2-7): GAGVSQSPRYKVAKRGQDVALRCDPISGHVSLFWYQQALGQGPEFLTYFQNEAQLDKSGLPSDRFFAERPEGSVSTLKIQRTQQEDSAVYLCASSSNRLARRYEQYFGPGTRLTVT.

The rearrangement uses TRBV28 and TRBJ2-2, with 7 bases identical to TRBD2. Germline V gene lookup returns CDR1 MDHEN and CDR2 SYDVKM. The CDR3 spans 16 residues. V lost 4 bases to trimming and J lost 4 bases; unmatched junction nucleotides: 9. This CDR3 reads CASSYAASGFTGELFF. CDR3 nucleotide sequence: TGTGCCAGCAGTTACGCTGCTAGCGGTTTCACCGGGGAGCTGTTTTTT.

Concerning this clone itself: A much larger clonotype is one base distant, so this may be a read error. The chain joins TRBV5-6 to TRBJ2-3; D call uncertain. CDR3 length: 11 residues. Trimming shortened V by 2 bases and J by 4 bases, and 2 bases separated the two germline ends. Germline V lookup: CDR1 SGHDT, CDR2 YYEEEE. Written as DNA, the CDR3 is TGTGCCAGCAGCTTTGCAGATACGCAGTATTTT. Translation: CASSFADTQYF. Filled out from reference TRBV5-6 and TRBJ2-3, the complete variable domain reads DAGVTQSPTHLIKTRGQQVTLRCSPKSGHDTVSWYQQALGQGPQFIFQYYEEEERQRGNFPDRFSGHQFPNYSSELNVNALLLGDSALYLCASSFADTQYFGPGTRLTVL.

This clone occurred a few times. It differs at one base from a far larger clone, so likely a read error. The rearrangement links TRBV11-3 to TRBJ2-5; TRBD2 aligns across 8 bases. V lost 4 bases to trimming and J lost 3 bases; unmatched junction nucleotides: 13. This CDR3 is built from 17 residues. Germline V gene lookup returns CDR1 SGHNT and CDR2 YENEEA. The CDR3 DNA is TGTGCCAGCAGCTATAGCGGCACGGGAGGGCTGGAAGAGACCCAGTACTTC. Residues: CASSYSGTGGLEETQYF.

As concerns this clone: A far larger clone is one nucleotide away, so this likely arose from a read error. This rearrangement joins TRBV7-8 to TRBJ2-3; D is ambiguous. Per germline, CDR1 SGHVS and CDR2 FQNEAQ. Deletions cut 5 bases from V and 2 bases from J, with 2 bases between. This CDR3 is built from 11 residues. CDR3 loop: CASSLTDTQYF. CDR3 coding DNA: TGTGCCAGCAGCCTCACAGATACGCAGTATTTT.

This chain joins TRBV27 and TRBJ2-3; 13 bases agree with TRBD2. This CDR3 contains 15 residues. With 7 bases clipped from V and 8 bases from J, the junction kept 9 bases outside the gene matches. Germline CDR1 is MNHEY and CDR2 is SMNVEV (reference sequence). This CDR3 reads CASIELAGGPTTQYF. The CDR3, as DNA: TGTGCCAGCATTGAACTAGCGGGAGGGCCAACTACGCAGTATTTT.

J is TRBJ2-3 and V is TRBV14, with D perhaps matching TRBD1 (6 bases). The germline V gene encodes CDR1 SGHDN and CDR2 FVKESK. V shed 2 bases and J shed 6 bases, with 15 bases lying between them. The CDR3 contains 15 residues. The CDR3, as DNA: TGTGCCAGCAGCCAAAATCTCCCGGGACACGATACGCAGTATTTT. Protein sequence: CASSQNLPGHDTQYF.

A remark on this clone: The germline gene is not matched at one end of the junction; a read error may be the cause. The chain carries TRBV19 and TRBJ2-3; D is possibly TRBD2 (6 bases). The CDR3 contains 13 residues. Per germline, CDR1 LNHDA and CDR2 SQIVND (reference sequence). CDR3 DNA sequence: TGTGCTAGTAGGGAGGAGTTCACAGATACGCAGTATTTT. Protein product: CASREEFTDTQYF.

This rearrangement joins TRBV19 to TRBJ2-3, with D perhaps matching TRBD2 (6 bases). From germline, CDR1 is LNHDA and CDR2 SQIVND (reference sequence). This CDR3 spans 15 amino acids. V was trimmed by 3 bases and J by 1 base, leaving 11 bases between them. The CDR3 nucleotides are TGTGCCAGTAGTATCTTCGGGAGTGGCACAGATACGCAGTATTTT. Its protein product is CASSIFGSGTDTQYF. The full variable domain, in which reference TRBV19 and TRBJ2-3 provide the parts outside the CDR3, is DGGITQSPKYLFRKEGQNVTLSCEQNLNHDAMYWYRQDPGQGLRLIYYSQIVNDFQKGDIAEGYSVSREKKESFPLTVTSAQKNPTAFYLCASSIFGSGTDTQYFGPGTRLTVL.

The CDR3 DNA reads as TGTGCCAGTAGTCCCAGGGAGACCTATGGCTACACCTTC. Residues: CASSPRETYGYTF. The rearrangement joins TRBV19 to TRBJ1-2; D is perhaps TRBD1 (5 bases). V shed 5 bases and J shed 4 bases, with 11 bases lying between them. The CDR3 has 13 amino acids. Per germline, CDR1 LNHDA and CDR2 SQIVND (reference sequence).